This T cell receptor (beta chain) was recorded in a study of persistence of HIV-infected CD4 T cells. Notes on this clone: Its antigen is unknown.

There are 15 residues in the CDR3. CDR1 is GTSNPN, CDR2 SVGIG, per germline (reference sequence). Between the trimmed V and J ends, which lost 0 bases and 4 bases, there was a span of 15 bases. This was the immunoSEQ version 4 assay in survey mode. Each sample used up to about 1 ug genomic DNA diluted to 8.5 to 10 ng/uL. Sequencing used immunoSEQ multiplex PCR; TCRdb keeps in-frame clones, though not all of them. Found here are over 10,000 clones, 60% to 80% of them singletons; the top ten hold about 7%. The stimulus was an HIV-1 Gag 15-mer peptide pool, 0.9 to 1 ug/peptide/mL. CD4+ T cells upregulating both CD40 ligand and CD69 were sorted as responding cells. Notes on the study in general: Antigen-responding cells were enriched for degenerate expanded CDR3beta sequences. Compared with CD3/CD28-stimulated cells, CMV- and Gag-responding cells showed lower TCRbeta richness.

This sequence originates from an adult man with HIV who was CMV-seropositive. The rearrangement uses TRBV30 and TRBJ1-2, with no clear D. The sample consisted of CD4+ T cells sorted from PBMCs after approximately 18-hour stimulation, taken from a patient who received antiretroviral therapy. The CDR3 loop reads CAWSVLVGVIYGYTF. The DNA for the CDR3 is TGTGCCTGGAGTGTACTAGTGGGCGTCATCTATGGCTACACCTTC.